This record looks at one T cell receptor beta chain sequence and its context. Its matching antigen is unknown. The data originate from a study of cytomegalovirus exposure and HLA in healthy donors. Study-wide findings and caveats: Information on immune exposure was restricted to one variable (CMV serostatus).

The PCR ran on 60 Vbeta and 13 Jbeta primers. Generated by immunoSEQ multiplex PCR, the TCRdb table keeps only in-frame clones and is missing some. The repertoire includes under 150,000 clones, around three quarters of them detected once, and 2.2% sits in the top ten. The V end was cut by 0 bases, the J end by 0 bases, with 4 bases between. CDR3 length: 15 residues. The germline CDR1 and CDR2 sequences are SGHRS and YFSETQ. The V call is TRBV5-1, the J call TRBJ2-6, with D uncertain. Material: PBMCs. The sequence was collected from a man aged 30 to 39 in good health and CMV-seronegative. The CDR3 nucleotides are TGCGCCAGCAGCTTGGAGAGCTCTGGGGCCAACGTCCTGACTTTC. Translation: CASSLESSGANVLTF.